The 16 T cell receptor beta chains presented below share a single source sample, sequenced in a study of shared clonotypes between healthy human individuals. Some clones are missing from TCRdb's copy, which holds only in-frame ones; the method was immunoSEQ multiplex PCR. The sample lists about 490,000 clones; roughly 85% were seen once. Sequenced sample: PBMCs. These receptors were obtained from a woman between 40 and 55 years old in good health. Some clones in this sample may be carry-over from other donors' samples.

This sequence joins TRBV5-5 and TRBJ2-7, with D unresolved. The germline gives CDR1 SGHKS, CDR2 YYEKEE (reference sequence). V lost 4 bases and J 7 bases, leaving 15 bases between the germline ends. The CDR3 runs to 13 residues. DNA of the CDR3: TGTGCCAGCAGCCAGTTTAGGTCGGAGGAGCAGTACTTC. As protein: CASSQFRSEEQYF.

For this clone: A much more abundant neighbour one base away suggests this may be a read error. This sample also contains other DNA sequences that code for the same CDR3. The V gene is TRBV7-9, the J gene TRBJ1-2, with D unresolved. Germline V gives CDR1 SEHNR, CDR2 FQNEAQ (reference sequence). The CDR3 extends over 12 amino acids. CDR3 in amino acids: CASSLLEYGYTF. CDR3 DNA: TGTGCCAGCAGCTTATTAGAATATGGATACACCTTC.

This sequence joins TRBV7-9 and TRBJ2-3; D is possibly TRBD1 (6 bases). The CDR3 extends over 14 amino acids. Germline CDR1 and CDR2: SEHNR and FQNEAQ (reference sequence). Trimming cost V 1 base and J 4 bases, with 9 bases left between them. CDR3 amino acids: CASSLGDIPDTQYF. The DNA for the CDR3 is TGTGCCAGCAGCTTAGGGGACATCCCAGATACGCAGTATTTT.

The chain couples TRBV19 to TRBJ2-2; D is possibly TRBD1 (6 bases). Deletions cut 6 bases from V and 2 bases from J, with 16 bases between. The CDR3 covers 16 residues. The germline V gene encodes CDR1 LNHDA and CDR2 SQIVND (reference sequence). The CDR3: CASRPTQQGNTGELFF. CDR3 bases: TGTGCCAGTAGGCCCACTCAACAGGGAAACACCGGGGAGCTGTTTTTT. Variable domain in full (rest from reference TRBV19 and TRBJ2-2): DGGITQSPKYLFRKEGQNVTLSCEQNLNHDAMYWYRQDPGQGLRLIYYSQIVNDFQKGDIAEGYSVSREKKESFPLTVTSAQKNPTAFYLCASRPTQQGNTGELFFGEGSRLTVL.

This clone has just one count. This chain uses TRBV10-2 with TRBJ2-1, with D tentatively TRBD1 or TRBD2 (6 bases each). In germline, CDR1 is WSHSY, CDR2 SAAADI. V lost 5 bases, J lost 7 bases, and 21 bases lay in between. This CDR3 is 16 amino acids long. The CDR3 DNA is TGCGCCAGCAGTCCAGTCGACGGGGGCCTGGGGAATGAGCAGTTCTTC. This sequence encodes CASSPVDGGLGNEQFF.

This chain connects TRBV7-2 to TRBJ1-6; 7 bases are shared with TRBD1. V lost 3 bases to trimming and J lost 7 bases; unmatched junction nucleotides: 0. Germline V gene data show CDR1 as SGHTA and CDR2 as FQGNSA. This CDR3 is built from 13 residues. The CDR3 region has the DNA TGTGCCAGCAGCTTGGACAGGAATTCACCCCTCCACTTT. Residues: CASSLDRNSPLHF.

The chain recombines TRBV27 with TRBJ2-1; 7 positions match TRBD2. Germline values: CDR1 MNHEY, CDR2 SMNVEV (reference sequence). The CDR3 runs 15 residues. The V segment lost 5 bases and the J segment 6 bases; nucleotides outside the gene matches: 10. This CDR3 reads CASSPSRAGPNEQFF. The DNA for the CDR3 is TGTGCCAGCAGTCCCTCGAGAGCGGGACCCAATGAGCAGTTCTTC.

Only one count was recorded for this clone. V usage is TRBV30 and J usage is TRBJ2-3, with D maybe TRBD2 (7 bases). Germline V gene sequence: CDR1 GTSNPN, CDR2 SVGIG (reference sequence). The CDR3 loop spans 14 amino acids. Trimming took 3 bases from V and 4 from J, leaving 14 bases between them. CDR3 sequence reads: CAWSGGLAADTQYF. The CDR3 bases are TGTGCCTGGAGCGGGGGGCTAGCCGCAGATACGCAGTATTTT.

This clone was recorded only once. The chain combines TRBV9 with TRBJ1-4, with a weak D call TRBD1 (6 bases). Germline V gives CDR1 SGDLS, CDR2 YYNGEE. CDR3 size: 14 residues. The V gene lost 4 bases and the J gene lost 4 bases, with 11 bases spanning the gap. The CDR3 spells CASSSRGGNEKLFF. CDR3 sequence (DNA): TGTGCCAGCAGCTCGAGGGGGGGTAATGAAAAACTGTTTTTT.

The CDR3 sequence: CASSPELQAGANVLTF. CDR3 DNA sequence: TGTGCCAGCTCACCTGAGTTGCAGGCTGGGGCCAACGTCCTGACTTTC. The rearrangement joins TRBV18 to TRBJ2-6; D uncertain. V lost 3 bases and J 2 bases, leaving 11 bases between the germline ends. The CDR3 consists of 16 residues. Germline lookup yields CDR1 KGHSH and CDR2 LQKENI.

The rearrangement uses TRBV21-1 and TRBJ2-1; the table's TRBD2 call for D was not verified on the DNA. TRBV21-1 is termed a pseudogene. The length of the CDR3 is 15 residues. CDR3 sequence (DNA): TGTGCCAGCAGCAGATCGGGAGGAGCGGGGAATGAGCAGTTCTTC. Amino acids: CASSRSGGAGNEQFF.

The chain uses TRBV29-1 and TRBJ2-3; 9 bases match TRBD1. In germline, CDR1 is SQVTM, CDR2 ANQGSEA. The CDR3 consists of 14 residues. V lost 4 bases, J lost 3 bases, and 5 bases stayed unmatched. CDR3 in amino acids: CSVGDRVGTDTQYF. The CDR3 nucleotides read TGCAGCGTTGGGGACAGGGTGGGGACAGATACGCAGTATTTT.

The chain recombines TRBV18 with TRBJ2-1; 9 bases map to TRBD2. V gave up 4 bases and J gave up 2 bases; unmatched junction bases: 3. CDR1 and CDR2 from the germline V gene are KGHSH and LQKENI. The CDR3 is 15 residues long. CDR3 sequence: CASSRSGGAYNEQFF. The CDR3 nucleotides are TGTGCCAGCTCACGTAGCGGGGGAGCCTACAATGAGCAGTTCTTC.

The chain joins TRBV6-6 to TRBJ1-2; D gene uncertain. The germline V gene encodes CDR1 MNHNY and CDR2 SVGAGI (reference sequence). The ends were cut back, 6 bases at V and 4 bases at J, with 12 bases in the middle. CDR3 length: 13 residues. In DNA form, the CDR3 reads TGTGCCAGCAGGAACTCAGACTTCTATGGCTACACCTTC. It is translated as CASRNSDFYGYTF.

CDR3 sequence reads: CASSLMGESNQPQHF. As DNA, the CDR3 is TGCGCCAGCAGCTTGATGGGGGAAAGCAATCAGCCCCAGCATTTT. This sequence joins TRBV5-1 and TRBJ1-5; a possible D gene is TRBD1 (5 bases). CDR3 length: 15 amino acids. The germline V and J ends were trimmed by 1 base and 1 base, with 9 bases remaining between them. The germline CDR1 and CDR2 sequences are SGHRS and YFSETQ. The whole variable domain, filled in from reference TRBV5-1 and TRBJ1-5, reads KAGVTQTPRYLIKTRGQQVTLSCSPISGHRSVSWYQQTPGQGLQFLFEYFSETQRNKGNFPGRFSGRQFSNSRSEMNVSTLELGDSALYLCASSLMGESNQPQHFGDGTRLSIL.

The table lists this clone with a count of one. V and J are TRBV30 and TRBJ2-7, with D possibly being TRBD1 or TRBD2 (5 bases each). CDR3 length: 11 amino acids. Trimming took off 5 bases at V and 3 bases at J, with 8 bases between the two ends. The germline V gene encodes CDR1 GTSNPN and CDR2 SVGIG (reference sequence). CDR3 nucleotide sequence: TGTGCCTGGGCAGGGAGCTACGAGCAGTACTTC. This encodes CAWAGSYEQYF.